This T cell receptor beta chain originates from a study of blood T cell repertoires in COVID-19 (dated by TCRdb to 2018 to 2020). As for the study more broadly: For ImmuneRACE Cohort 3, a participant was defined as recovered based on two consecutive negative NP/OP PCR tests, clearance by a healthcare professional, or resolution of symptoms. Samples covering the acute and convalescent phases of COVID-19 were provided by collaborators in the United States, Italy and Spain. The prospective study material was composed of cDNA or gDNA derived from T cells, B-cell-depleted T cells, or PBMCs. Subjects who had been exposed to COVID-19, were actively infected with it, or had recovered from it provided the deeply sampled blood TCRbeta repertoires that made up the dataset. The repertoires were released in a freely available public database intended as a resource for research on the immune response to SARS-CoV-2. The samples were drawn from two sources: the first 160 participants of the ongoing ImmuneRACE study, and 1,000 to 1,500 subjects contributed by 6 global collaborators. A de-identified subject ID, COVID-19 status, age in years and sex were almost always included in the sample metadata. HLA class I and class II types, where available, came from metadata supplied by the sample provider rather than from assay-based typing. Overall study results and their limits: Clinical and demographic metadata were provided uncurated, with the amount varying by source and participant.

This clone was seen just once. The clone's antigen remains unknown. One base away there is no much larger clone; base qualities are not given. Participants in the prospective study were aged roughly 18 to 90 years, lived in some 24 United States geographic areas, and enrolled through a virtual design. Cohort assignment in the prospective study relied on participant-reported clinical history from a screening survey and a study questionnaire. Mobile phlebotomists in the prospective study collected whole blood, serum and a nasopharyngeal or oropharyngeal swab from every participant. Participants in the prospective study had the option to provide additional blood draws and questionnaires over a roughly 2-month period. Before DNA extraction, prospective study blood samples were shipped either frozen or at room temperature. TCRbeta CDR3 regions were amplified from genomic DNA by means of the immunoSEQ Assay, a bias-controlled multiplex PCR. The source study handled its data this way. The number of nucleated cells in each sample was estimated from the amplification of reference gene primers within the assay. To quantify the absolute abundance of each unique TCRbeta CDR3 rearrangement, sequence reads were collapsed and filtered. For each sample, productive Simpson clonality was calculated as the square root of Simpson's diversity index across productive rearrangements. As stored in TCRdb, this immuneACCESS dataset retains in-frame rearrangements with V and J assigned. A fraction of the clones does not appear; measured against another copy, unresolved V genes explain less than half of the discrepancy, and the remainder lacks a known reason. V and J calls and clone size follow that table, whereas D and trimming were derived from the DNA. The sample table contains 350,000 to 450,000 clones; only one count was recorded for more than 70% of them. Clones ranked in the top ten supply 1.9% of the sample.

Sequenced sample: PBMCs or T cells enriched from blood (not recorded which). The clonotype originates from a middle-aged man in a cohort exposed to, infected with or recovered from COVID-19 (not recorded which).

The bases are TGTGCCTGCGGGGGAGGGACTGAAGCTTTCTTT. The encoded protein is CACGGGTEAFF. The sequence is built from TRBV30 and TRBJ1-1; TRBD1 is a possible D gene, resting on 5 matching bases. Trimming at the junction amounts to 6 bases on V and 5 bases on J, and the germline ends lie 10 bases apart. Per the germline V gene (reference sequence), GTSNPN is the CDR1 and SVGIG is the CDR2. From the cysteine through the phenylalanine, the CDR3 covers 11 amino acids. CDR3 DNA only is kept here, 33 bases in frame from base 1.